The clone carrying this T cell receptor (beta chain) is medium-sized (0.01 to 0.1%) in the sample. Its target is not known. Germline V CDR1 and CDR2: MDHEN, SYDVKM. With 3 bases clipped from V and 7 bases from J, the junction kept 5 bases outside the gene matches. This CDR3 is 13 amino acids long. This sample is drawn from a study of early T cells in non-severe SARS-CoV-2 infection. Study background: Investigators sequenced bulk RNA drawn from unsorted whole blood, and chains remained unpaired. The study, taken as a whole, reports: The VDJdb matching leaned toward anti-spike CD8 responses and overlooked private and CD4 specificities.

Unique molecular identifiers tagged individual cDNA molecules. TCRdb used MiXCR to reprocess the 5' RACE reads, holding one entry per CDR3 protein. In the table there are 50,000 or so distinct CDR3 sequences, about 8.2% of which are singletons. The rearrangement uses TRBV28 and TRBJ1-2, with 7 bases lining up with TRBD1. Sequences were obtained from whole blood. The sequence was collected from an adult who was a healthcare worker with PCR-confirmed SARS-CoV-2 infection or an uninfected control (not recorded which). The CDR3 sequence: CASSLTGSTGYTF. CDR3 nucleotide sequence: TGTGCCAGCAGTTTGACAGGGTCGACTGGCTACACCTTC.